This paragraph covers one TCR beta chain sequence. Antigen unknown. Since a much larger clone is just one base distant, this may be a read error. TCR beta VDJ combinations and CDR3 sequences were profiled from genomic DNA. TCRdb used MiXCR to reprocess the reads, holding one entry per CDR3 protein. Found here are around 200,000 distinct CDR3 sequences, less than 75% of them singletons; the top ten hold roughly 53%. The data derive from a study of CD8+CD57+ T cells in acquired aplastic anemia. Study information: Sorted CD4+ and CD8+ cells yielded DNA averaging about 3.1 ug. Study-wide points: Comparison of patients with controls identified approximately 28 shared CD8+ CDR3 sequences.

The sequenced patients had an expansion of CD8+CD57+ cells seen by flow cytometry. The diagnosis in all patients was severe acquired aplastic anemia. All patients were therapy-naive when blood was sampled. The CDR3 spans 15 residues. CDR1 is SGHDT, CDR2 YYEEEE, per germline. Trimming removed 2 bases from V and 5 bases from J, with 13 bases in between. The sequencing sample was made of sorted CD4+, CD8+, or CD8+CD57+ T cells (not recorded which) from PBMCs. The sequence was obtained from a human donor with aplastic anemia. The J gene is TRBJ2-2, the V gene TRBV5-6, with D tentatively TRBD1 (6 bases). The CDR3 nucleotides are TGTGCCAGCAGCTTAGGGACAATGGGGACCGGGGAGCTGTTTTTT. This translates into CASSLGTMGTGELFF.